Listed here is a single T cell receptor beta chain. The antigen remains unidentified. V lost 5 bases, J lost 2 bases, and 15 bases lay in between. The CDR3 consists of 14 residues. Germline loops: CDR1 GTSNPN, CDR2 SVGIG (reference sequence). TCRdb recomputed calls from the 5' RACE reads with MiXCR, one row per CDR3 protein. The sample gives roughly 700,000 distinct CDR3 sequences, around 19% of which show up once; around 19% is in the top ten. This specimen belongs to a study of CD8 T cells in ankylosing spondylitis. Study observations and caveats: As reported, disease-linked clones showed significant enrichment in matched ankylosing spondylitis synovial fluid. Eight highly homologous variants formed a TCR beta motif that appeared characteristic of ankylosing spondylitis blood.

The sequenced material came from blood, either unsorted or a sorted T cell fraction (not recorded which). This chain links TRBV30 with TRBJ1-1, with D hard to call. The sequence came from a male donor with ankylosing spondylitis. As DNA, the CDR3 is TGTGCCTGGGAGGAACGGGGATTTAACACTGAAGCTTTCTTT. Its protein is CAWEERGFNTEAFF. The full variable domain, rest sourced from reference TRBV30 and TRBJ1-1, is SQTIHQWPATLVQPVGSPLSLECTVEGTSNPNLYWYRQAAGRGLQLLFYSVGIGQISSEVPQNLSASRPQDRQFILSSKKLLLSDSGFYLCAWEERGFNTEAFFGQGTRLTVV.